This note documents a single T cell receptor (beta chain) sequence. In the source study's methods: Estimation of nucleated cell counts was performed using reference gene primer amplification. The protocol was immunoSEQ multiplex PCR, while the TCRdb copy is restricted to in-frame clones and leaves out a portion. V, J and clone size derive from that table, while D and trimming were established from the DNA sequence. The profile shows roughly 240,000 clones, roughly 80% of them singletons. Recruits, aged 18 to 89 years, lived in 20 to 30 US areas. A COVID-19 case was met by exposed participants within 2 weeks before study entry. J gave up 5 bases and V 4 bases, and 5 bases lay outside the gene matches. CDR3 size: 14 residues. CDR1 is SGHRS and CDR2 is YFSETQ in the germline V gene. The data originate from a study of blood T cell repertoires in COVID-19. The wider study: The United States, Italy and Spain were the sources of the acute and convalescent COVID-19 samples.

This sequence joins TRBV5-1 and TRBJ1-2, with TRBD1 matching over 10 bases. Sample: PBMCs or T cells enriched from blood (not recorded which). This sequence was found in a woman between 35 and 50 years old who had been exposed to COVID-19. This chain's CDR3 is CASSPGTGVYGYTF. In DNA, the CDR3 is TGCGCCAGCAGCCCGGGGACAGGGGTGTATGGCTACACCTTC.